This T cell receptor beta chain emerged from a study of blood T cell repertoires in COVID-19. About the study: Whether acute or convalescent, the COVID-19 samples came from the United States, Italy and Spain. The cDNA or gDNA used as material had been derived from T cells, B-cell-depleted T cells, or PBMCs.

This clone was seen only a few times. Some clones are missing from TCRdb's copy, which holds only in-frame ones; the method was immunoSEQ multiplex PCR. The sample has over 60,000 clones; about 75% are singletons. V lost 6 bases to trimming and J lost 8 bases, with 14 bases between them. This CDR3 comprises 13 residues. Germline V CDR1 and CDR2: SNHLY, FYNNEI. This receptor was obtained from a human donor in a cohort sampled during active COVID-19. The sequenced sample consisted of peripheral blood. V gene TRBV2 combines with J gene TRBJ1-5; the D is unclear. For the CDR3, the DNA is TGTGCCAGCAGCGCAGGAAGCGGCAAGCCCCAGCATTTT. As protein: CASSAGSGKPQHF.